This T cell receptor (beta chain) was captured in a study of Ad26.COV2.S vaccination and SARS-CoV-2 variants. At the level of the study: Dosing was one shot or two shots 56 days apart.

This clone showed up just a few times. Its specificity is unknown. TCRdb's table, derived via immunoSEQ multiplex PCR, lists solely in-frame clones and lacks some. The data contain 350,000 to 450,000 clones, 87% of them seen just once; the ten biggest clones take up about 3.4%. Treatment in this sample: roughly 19 received Ad26.COV2.S at low or high dose, single or two shots; about 5 received placebo; per-sample allocation not given. On day 63 after the first injection, vaccine and placebo recipients gave samples. The vaccine antigen was prefusion-stabilized Wuhan SARS-CoV-2 spike. The V end lost 4 bases, the J end lost 0 bases, and 11 bases lay between the germline ends. The germline V gene encodes CDR1 SGHRS and CDR2 YFSETQ. The CDR3 covers 14 residues. Whole-study results and caveats: Breadth and depth estimates from TCRs may understate total T cell responses. The breadth of spike-specific CD8+ and CD4+ T cell responses after vaccination was reportedly substantial.

The TCR sequence derives from a person between 18 and 65 years old who received the Ad26.COV2.S COVID-19 vaccine or a placebo. This sample comprised peripheral blood, obtained in a trial of Ad26.COV2.S vaccine versus placebo. V gene TRBV5-1 combines with J gene TRBJ2-7; possibly TRBD1 for D (6 bases). DNA of the CDR3: TGCGCCAGCAGCCAGGGACATGGCTCCTACGAGCAGTACTTC. This codes for CASSQGHGSYEQYF.